This T cell receptor (beta chain) appears in the sequencing data of a study of T cell repertoires in cytomegalovirus infection. Across the study: Recently identified HLA-C-restricted CMV epitopes were among the peptides used. Evidence of both CMV infection and a matching HLA type came from public TCR beta signatures.

This clonotype was detected many times. The antigen is undetermined. Study results and caveats: The ex vivo response showed dominance by HLA-C-restricted CMV-specific TCR beta clonotypes. Summed public TCR beta family frequency identified CMV carriers bearing the relevant HLA.

One entry per CDR3 protein, called by TCRdb with MiXCR from the reads. Among 900,000 to 950,000 distinct CDR3 sequences, about 33% were seen once, and the ten largest hold 13%. Trimming took 2 bases from V and 5 from J, leaving 9 bases between them. This CDR3 spans 13 amino acids. In germline, CDR1 is SGHDN, CDR2 FVKESK. This clonotype originated in a human donor in good health (CMV status not recorded). Some clones in this sample may be carry-over from other donors' samples. Sequenced material: cultured CD8+ T cells from PBMCs, taken from culture after CMV antigen stimulation. J is TRBJ2-5 and V is TRBV14; D possibly corresponds to TRBD2 (5 bases). The CDR3 loop is CASSQRERETQYF. The CDR3 region has the DNA TGTGCCAGCAGCCAAAGGGAGCGGGAGACCCAGTACTTC.